This T cell receptor (beta chain) was observed in a study of blood T cell repertoires in COVID-19. About the research overall: The United States, Italy and Spain supplied acute and convalescent COVID-19 samples.

V gave up 5 bases and J gave up 8 bases, with 12 bases separating them. Per the germline V gene, CDR1 is SGHVS and CDR2 is FQNEAQ. The CDR3 covers 12 residues. The protocol was immunoSEQ multiplex PCR, while the TCRdb copy is restricted to in-frame clones and leaves out a portion. The table records fewer than 90,000 clones, 85% to 90% of them present only once. This chain links TRBV7-8 with TRBJ1-1; no definite D call. This clonotype was obtained from an elderly woman with active COVID-19. The specimen was peripheral blood. Here the CDR3 reads CASSLNLREAFF. CDR3 nucleotides: TGTGCCAGCAGCCTCAATCTACGAGAAGCTTTCTTT. Supplemented by reference TRBV7-8 and TRBJ1-1, the full variable domain reads GAGVSQSPRYKVAKRGQDVALRCDPISGHVSLFWYQQALGQGPEFLTYFQNEAQLDKSGLPSDRFFAERPEGSVSTLKIQRTQQEDSAVYLCASSLNLREAFFGQGTRLTVV.